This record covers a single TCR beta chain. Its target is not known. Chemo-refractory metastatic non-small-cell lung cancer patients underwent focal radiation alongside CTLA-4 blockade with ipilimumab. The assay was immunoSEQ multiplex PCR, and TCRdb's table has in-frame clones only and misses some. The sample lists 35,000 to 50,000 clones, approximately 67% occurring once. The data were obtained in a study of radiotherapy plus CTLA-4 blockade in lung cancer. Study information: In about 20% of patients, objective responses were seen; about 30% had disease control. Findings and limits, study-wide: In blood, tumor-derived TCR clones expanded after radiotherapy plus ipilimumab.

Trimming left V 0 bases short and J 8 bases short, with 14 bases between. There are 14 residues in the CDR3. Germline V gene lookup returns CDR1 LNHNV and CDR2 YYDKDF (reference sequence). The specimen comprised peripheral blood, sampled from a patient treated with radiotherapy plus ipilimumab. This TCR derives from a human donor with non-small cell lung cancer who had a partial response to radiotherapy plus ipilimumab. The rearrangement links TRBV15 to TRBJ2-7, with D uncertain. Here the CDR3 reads CATSREATPNKQYF. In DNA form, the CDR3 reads TGTGCCACCAGCAGAGAGGCGACACCAAATAAGCAGTACTTC.